These T cell receptor beta chains were read from a single sample in a study of PD-L1 blockade in urothelial cancer. Assay: immunoSEQ multiplex PCR; the TCRdb copy retains only in-frame clones and omits some. The sample shows around 60,000 clones, under 90% of them seen only once. The sample was PBMCs, taken around atezolizumab (anti-PD-L1) treatment. These receptors came from a man between 65 and 79 years old with urothelial cancer. Each CDR3 is given with its conserved first and last residue. Each record gives: J gene, D gene, V gene, clone size, CDR3 protein, CDR3 DNA. D genes are given only for firm matches. Size tells how often a clone was seen (once, few, many) or the class of an expanded clone, and some rows leave it out.

j_gene: TRBJ2-7
d_gene: TRBD2
v_gene: TRBV10-2
abundance: .
CDR3aa: CASSIGTSGYEQYF
CDR3nt: TGCGCCAGCAGTATAGGGACTAGCGGCTACGAGCAGTACTTC

j_gene: TRBJ1-2
d_gene: TRBD1
v_gene: TRBV19
abundance: .
CDR3aa: CASGTGSVYGYTF
CDR3nt: TGTGCCAGTGGGACAGGGAGTGTCTATGGCTACACCTTC

j_gene: TRBJ2-3
d_gene: .
v_gene: TRBV18
abundance: .
CDR3aa: CASSSTAQGTDTQYF
CDR3nt: TGTGCCAGCTCCTCGACGGCCCAGGGCACAGATACGCAGTATTTT

j_gene: TRBJ2-3
d_gene: TRBD2
v_gene: TRBV6-1
abundance: .
CDR3aa: CASRASGRGADTQYF
CDR3nt: TGTGCCAGCAGGGCTAGCGGGAGGGGAGCAGATACGCAGTATTTT

j_gene: TRBJ2-3
d_gene: TRBD1
v_gene: TRBV6-5
abundance: .
CDR3aa: CASSRDRDFTDTQYF
CDR3nt: TGTGCCAGCAGTCGGGACAGGGACTTCACAGATACGCAGTATTTT

j_gene: TRBJ2-1
d_gene: .
v_gene: TRBV27
abundance: .
CDR3aa: CASSLVPRTSDEQFF
CDR3nt: TGTGCCAGCAGTTTAGTACCCCGTACTTCCGATGAGCAGTTCTTC

j_gene: TRBJ1-2
d_gene: .
v_gene: TRBV30
abundance: .
CDR3aa: CAWSPTTGWNYGYTF
CDR3nt: TGTGCCTGGAGCCCGACCACGGGGTGGAACTATGGCTACACCTTC

j_gene: TRBJ1-1
d_gene: .
v_gene: TRBV29-1
abundance: .
CDR3aa: CSVELEGEAFF
CDR3nt: TGCAGCGTTGAACTGGAGGGTGAAGCTTTCTTT

j_gene: TRBJ2-1
d_gene: TRBD2
v_gene: TRBV7-3
abundance: .
CDR3aa: CASSDPGGAVGNEQFF
CDR3nt: TGTGCCAGCAGCGACCCGGGGGGAGCGGTTGGCAATGAGCAGTTCTTC

j_gene: TRBJ2-7
d_gene: TRBD1
v_gene: TRBV5-8
abundance: once
CDR3aa: CASSLNLDRGRYEQYF
CDR3nt: TGTGCCAGCAGCTTGAACCTAGACAGGGGGAGATACGAGCAGTACTTC

j_gene: TRBJ1-2
d_gene: TRBD1
v_gene: TRBV19
abundance: .
CDR3aa: CASSIDRVKSGYTF
CDR3nt: TGTGCCAGTAGTATTGACAGGGTAAAGAGTGGCTACACCTTC

j_gene: TRBJ2-7
d_gene: .
v_gene: TRBV5-1
abundance: .
CDR3aa: CASSPGLDYEQYF
CDR3nt: TGCGCCAGCAGCCCGGGACTTGACTACGAGCAGTACTTC

j_gene: TRBJ2-3
d_gene: TRBD2
v_gene: TRBV2
abundance: .
CDR3aa: CASSGAGGTDTQYF
CDR3nt: TGTGCCAGCTCAGGGGCGGGAGGGACAGATACGCAGTATTTT

j_gene: TRBJ1-1
d_gene: TRBD1
v_gene: TRBV6-5
abundance: few
CDR3aa: CASRPGGFAEAFF
CDR3nt: TGTGCCAGCAGGCCAGGGGGCTTCGCTGAAGCTTTCTTT

j_gene: TRBJ2-2
d_gene: TRBD2
v_gene: TRBV19
abundance: .
CDR3aa: CASSWGLSGSGELFF
CDR3nt: TGTGCCAGTAGTTGGGGGCTTAGCGGGAGCGGGGAGCTGTTTTTT

j_gene: TRBJ2-7
d_gene: .
v_gene: TRBV7-2
abundance: .
CDR3aa: CASSRVSREAYEQYF
CDR3nt: TGTGCCAGCAGCCGCGTCAGCAGGGAAGCTTACGAGCAGTACTTC

j_gene: TRBJ2-3
d_gene: .
v_gene: TRBV6-5
abundance: .
CDR3aa: CASSAVGYPTDTQYF
CDR3nt: TGTGCCAGCAGTGCAGTGGGCTACCCCACAGATACGCAGTATTTT

j_gene: TRBJ1-3
d_gene: .
v_gene: TRBV4-2
abundance: .
CDR3aa: CASSQEEGGGNTIYF
CDR3nt: TGTGCCAGCAGCCAAGAGGAGGGTGGGGGAAACACCATATATTTT

j_gene: TRBJ2-3
d_gene: TRBD1
v_gene: TRBV18
abundance: .
CDR3aa: CASSSRGHGADTQYF
CDR3nt: TGTGCCAGCTCAAGCAGGGGGCATGGTGCAGATACGCAGTATTTT

j_gene: TRBJ2-4
d_gene: TRBD2
v_gene: TRBV4-2
abundance: once
CDR3aa: CASSQLFGRGGIQYF
CDR3nt: TGTGCCAGCAGCCAGCTTTTCGGGAGGGGAGGGATTCAGTACTTC

j_gene: TRBJ2-2
d_gene: TRBD2
v_gene: TRBV9
abundance: .
CDR3aa: CASSPKLAGNTGELFF
CDR3nt: TGTGCCAGCAGCCCGAAGCTAGCGGGCAACACCGGGGAGCTGTTTTTT

j_gene: TRBJ2-7
d_gene: TRBD2
v_gene: TRBV19
abundance: .
CDR3aa: CASSIALTAGAQYF
CDR3nt: TGTGCCAGTAGTATAGCTTTAACGGCGGGAGCGCAGTACTTC

j_gene: TRBJ2-5
d_gene: TRBD1
v_gene: TRBV5-1
abundance: .
CDR3aa: CASSLETGETQYF
CDR3nt: TGCGCCAGCAGCTTGGAGACAGGGGAGACCCAGTACTTC

j_gene: TRBJ1-3
d_gene: TRBD1
v_gene: TRBV7-2
abundance: .
CDR3aa: CASRGSTGDGNTIYF
CDR3nt: TGTGCCAGCAGAGGTTCGACAGGGGATGGAAACACCATATATTTT

j_gene: TRBJ2-3
d_gene: .
v_gene: TRBV5-4
abundance: .
CDR3aa: CASSLDSTTDTQYF
CDR3nt: TGTGCCAGCAGCCTCGATAGTACCACAGATACGCAGTATTTT

j_gene: TRBJ1-4
d_gene: TRBD1
v_gene: TRBV6-1
abundance: .
CDR3aa: CASTEGAATNEKLFF
CDR3nt: TGTGCCAGCACGGAGGGGGCCGCAACTAATGAAAAACTGTTTTTT

j_gene: TRBJ2-3
d_gene: .
v_gene: TRBV19
abundance: .
CDR3aa: CASSIGGGSGDTQYF
CDR3nt: TGTGCCAGTAGTATCGGGGGTGGGAGCGGAGATACGCAGTATTTT

j_gene: TRBJ2-1
d_gene: TRBD1
v_gene: TRBV5-1
abundance: many
CDR3aa: CASSLGQTERFF
CDR3nt: TGCGCCAGCAGCCTGGGACAGACCGAGCGGTTCTTC

j_gene: TRBJ1-5
d_gene: TRBD1
v_gene: TRBV27
abundance: .
CDR3aa: CASSFGQGGQPQHF
CDR3nt: TGTGCCAGCAGTTTCGGACAGGGGGGTCAGCCCCAGCATTTT

j_gene: TRBJ1-2
d_gene: .
v_gene: TRBV5-1
abundance: .
CDR3aa: CASSAGQDYGYTF
CDR3nt: TGCGCCAGCAGCGCAGGACAAGACTATGGCTACACCTTC

j_gene: TRBJ2-5
d_gene: TRBD2
v_gene: TRBV7-6
abundance: few
CDR3aa: CASSLAGTSGSETQYF
CDR3nt: TGTGCCAGCAGCTTAGCGGGGACTAGCGGGTCGGAGACCCAGTACTTC

j_gene: TRBJ2-2
d_gene: TRBD2
v_gene: TRBV5-1
abundance: once
CDR3aa: CASSVTSGTDGELFF
CDR3nt: TGCGCCAGCAGCGTTACCAGCGGGACGGACGGGGAGCTGTTTTTT

j_gene: TRBJ2-3
d_gene: .
v_gene: TRBV7-2
abundance: .
CDR3aa: CASSSRLSSTDTQYF
CDR3nt: TGTGCCAGCAGCTCTCGACTGTCTAGCACAGATACGCAGTATTTT

j_gene: TRBJ2-7
d_gene: TRBD2
v_gene: TRBV4-2
abundance: .
CDR3aa: CASSQAASGYEQYF
CDR3nt: TGTGCCAGCAGCCAAGCAGCTAGCGGTTACGAGCAGTACTTC

j_gene: TRBJ2-3
d_gene: TRBD2
v_gene: TRBV7-8
abundance: .
CDR3aa: CASSPREGLAGSADTQYF
CDR3nt: TGTGCCAGCAGCCCCCGCGAGGGTCTAGCGGGAAGCGCAGATACGCAGTATTTT

j_gene: TRBJ1-2
d_gene: TRBD1
v_gene: TRBV7-2
abundance: once
CDR3aa: CASSQTGLYGYTF
CDR3nt: TGTGCCAGCAGCCAGACAGGGCTCTATGGCTACACCTTC

j_gene: TRBJ2-7
d_gene: .
v_gene: TRBV5-5
abundance: .
CDR3aa: CASSLGPEGYEQYF
CDR3nt: TGTGCCAGCAGCTTAGGTCCGGAGGGGTACGAGCAGTACTTC

j_gene: TRBJ2-5
d_gene: .
v_gene: TRBV19
abundance: .
CDR3aa: CASSAKPGAPKDETQYF
CDR3nt: TGTGCCAGTAGTGCGAAGCCAGGGGCCCCTAAAGACGAGACCCAGTACTTC

j_gene: TRBJ1-1
d_gene: TRBD1
v_gene: TRBV10-3
abundance: .
CDR3aa: CAISRDRQAGEAFF
CDR3nt: TGTGCCATCAGTAGGGACAGGCAGGCCGGGGAAGCTTTCTTT

j_gene: TRBJ1-1
d_gene: .
v_gene: TRBV11-2
abundance: .
CDR3aa: CASSLDPQNTEAFF
CDR3nt: TGTGCCAGCAGCTTAGATCCCCAGAACACTGAAGCTTTCTTT

j_gene: TRBJ1-2
d_gene: .
v_gene: TRBV27
abundance: .
CDR3aa: CASSLGQGNGYTF
CDR3nt: TGTGCCAGCAGTTTAGGGCAGGGGAATGGCTACACCTTC

j_gene: TRBJ1-5
d_gene: .
v_gene: TRBV4-1
abundance: .
CDR3aa: CASSLGALGGSNQPQHF
CDR3nt: TGCGCCAGCAGCCTGGGGGCCCTCGGGGGGTCCAATCAGCCCCAGCATTTT

j_gene: TRBJ2-5
d_gene: .
v_gene: TRBV6-1
abundance: once
CDR3aa: CASSEIRTVKTQYF
CDR3nt: TGTGCCAGCAGTGAGATTAGAACAGTTAAGACCCAGTACTTC

j_gene: TRBJ2-1
d_gene: .
v_gene: TRBV7-2
abundance: .
CDR3aa: CASSLSAGSYNEQFF
CDR3nt: TGTGCCAGCAGCTTATCAGCGGGCTCCTACAATGAGCAGTTCTTC

j_gene: TRBJ1-5
d_gene: .
v_gene: TRBV2
abundance: .
CDR3aa: CASSEGTEMPQHF
CDR3nt: TGTGCCAGCAGTGAAGGGACAGAAATGCCCCAGCATTTT

j_gene: TRBJ2-1
d_gene: TRBD2
v_gene: TRBV29-1
abundance: .
CDR3aa: CSVACRGVGDEQFF
CDR3nt: TGCAGCGTTGCTTGTCGGGGGGTGGGGGATGAGCAGTTCTTC

j_gene: TRBJ1-1
d_gene: .
v_gene: TRBV7-3
abundance: .
CDR3aa: CASSLDGGAGTEAFF
CDR3nt: TGTGCCAGCAGCTTAGATGGGGGCGCAGGCACTGAAGCTTTCTTT

j_gene: TRBJ2-3
d_gene: TRBD2
v_gene: TRBV5-4
abundance: .
CDR3aa: CASSPVRQREGQATQYF
CDR3nt: TGTGCCAGCAGCCCCGTACGGCAGCGGGAGGGCCAAGCTACGCAGTATTTT

j_gene: TRBJ2-1
d_gene: TRBD2
v_gene: TRBV11-2
abundance: .
CDR3aa: CASSLVGGRADGEQFF
CDR3nt: TGTGCCAGCAGCTTAGTGGGCGGGAGGGCCGATGGTGAGCAGTTCTTC

j_gene: TRBJ2-7
d_gene: TRBD2
v_gene: TRBV2
abundance: once
CDR3aa: CASSAGLAGTEQYF
CDR3nt: TGTGCCAGCAGCGCGGGACTAGCGGGAACCGAGCAGTACTTC

j_gene: TRBJ2-1
d_gene: .
v_gene: TRBV5-1
abundance: .
CDR3aa: CASRGTTVQYNEQFF
CDR3nt: TGCGCCAGCCGGGGAACCACTGTACAGTACAATGAGCAGTTCTTC

j_gene: TRBJ2-1
d_gene: .
v_gene: TRBV4-2
abundance: .
CDR3aa: CASSPQKRDGSYNEQFF
CDR3nt: TGTGCCAGCAGCCCACAGAAGAGGGATGGGTCCTACAATGAGCAGTTCTTC

j_gene: TRBJ1-2
d_gene: TRBD1
v_gene: TRBV19
abundance: .
CDR3aa: CASSISTGTGGADGYTF
CDR3nt: TGTGCCAGTAGTATATCCACCGGGACAGGGGGCGCCGATGGCTACACCTTC

j_gene: TRBJ1-4
d_gene: .
v_gene: TRBV30
abundance: .
CDR3aa: CAHSPGGEKLFF
CDR3nt: TGTGCCCACTCACCGGGAGGGGAAAAACTGTTTTTT

j_gene: TRBJ2-5
d_gene: TRBD1
v_gene: TRBV5-6
abundance: .
CDR3aa: CASSPGQGAKTQYF
CDR3nt: TGTGCCAGCAGCCCGGGACAGGGGGCGAAGACCCAGTACTTC

j_gene: TRBJ2-1
d_gene: TRBD1
v_gene: TRBV5-1
abundance: .
CDR3aa: CASSPGGTGGDEQFF
CDR3nt: TGCGCCAGCAGCCCGGGGGGGACAGGGGGCGATGAGCAGTTCTTC

j_gene: TRBJ2-7
d_gene: .
v_gene: TRBV7-2
abundance: .
CDR3aa: CASSQTHKRVPYEQYF
CDR3nt: TGTGCCAGCAGCCAAACGCATAAGAGGGTTCCCTACGAGCAGTACTTC

j_gene: TRBJ1-1
d_gene: .
v_gene: TRBV28
abundance: .
CDR3aa: CASSVPDLGGTEAFF
CDR3nt: TGTGCCAGCAGTGTTCCGGACTTAGGGGGCACTGAAGCTTTCTTT